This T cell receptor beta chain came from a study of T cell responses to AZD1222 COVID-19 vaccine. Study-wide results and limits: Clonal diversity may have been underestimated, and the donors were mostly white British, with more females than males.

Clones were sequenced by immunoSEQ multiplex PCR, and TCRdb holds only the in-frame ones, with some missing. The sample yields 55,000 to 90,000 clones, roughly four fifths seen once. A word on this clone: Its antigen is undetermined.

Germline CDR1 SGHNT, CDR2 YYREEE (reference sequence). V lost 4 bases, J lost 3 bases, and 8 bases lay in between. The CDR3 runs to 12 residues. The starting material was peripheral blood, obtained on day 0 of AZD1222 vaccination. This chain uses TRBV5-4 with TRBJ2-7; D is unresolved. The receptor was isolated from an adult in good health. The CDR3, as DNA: TGTGCCAGCAGCGGCGAGAGCTACGAGCAGTACTTC. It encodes CASSGESYEQYF.